One sample yielded the 25 T cell receptor beta chains listed below, sequenced in a study of radiotherapy plus CTLA-4 blockade in lung cancer (dated 2018 in TCRdb). Library creation used the immunoSEQ multiplex PCR assay. TCRdb holds this immuneACCESS table with in-frame rearrangements only. Some clones are missing; in checked studies, unresolved V genes explain under half, and the rest has no known cause. The sample data list roughly 66,000 clones, and around 81% of these were observed just once. Less than 4.5% of the sample is taken by the ten largest. Sequences were derived from peripheral blood, sampled from a patient treated with radiotherapy plus ipilimumab. These receptor sequences come from a human donor with non-small cell lung cancer who had a partial response to radiotherapy plus ipilimumab.

The chain couples TRBV28 to TRBJ1-5, with 8 bases identical to TRBD1. CDR1 MDHEN and CDR2 SYDVKM come from the germline V gene. The CDR3 length is 19 residues. The J segment lost 0 bases and the V segment lost 2 bases, leaving 12 bases of the junction unmatched. The CDR3 spells CASSLGQGTEFYSNQPQHF. The CDR3 nucleotides are TGTGCCAGCAGTTTAGGACAGGGAACCGAATTTTATAGCAATCAGCCCCAGCATTTT.

This clone has more than one count but fewer than ten. J is TRBJ2-7 and V is TRBV5-8; 9 nucleotides align to TRBD2. With 3 bases clipped from V and 5 bases from J, the junction kept 12 bases outside the gene matches. Germline V gene data show CDR1 as SGHTS and CDR2 as YDEGEE. The CDR3 contains 16 residues. The CDR3 is CASSSWVELAGNEQYF. CDR3 coding DNA: TGTGCCAGCAGCTCCTGGGTGGAACTAGCGGGCAACGAGCAGTACTTC.

The V and J genes are TRBV19 and TRBJ1-5; tentative D call: TRBD1 (5 bases). Germline V gene data show CDR1 as LNHDA and CDR2 as SQIVND (reference sequence). V was clipped by 1 base and J by 9 bases, with 13 bases between them. The CDR3 has 14 residues. This CDR3 reads CASSIGRDRRPQHF. The CDR3 DNA sequence: TGTGCCAGTAGTATAGGCAGGGATAGACGGCCCCAGCATTTT.

The chain uses TRBV5-4 and TRBJ1-4; the match to TRBD1 covers 9 bases. Germline-derived CDR1 and CDR2 are SGHNT and YYREEE (reference sequence). The V and J ends lost 5 bases and 6 bases, in that order; junction bases with no gene match: 14. The CDR3 totals 17 residues. CDR3 protein: CASRRQGDPKLHEKLFF. CDR3 bases: TGTGCCAGCAGGCGACAGGGGGATCCTAAACTCCATGAAAAACTGTTTTTT.

This clone has just one count. The chain links TRBV30 to TRBJ1-4, with TRBD1 matching over 9 bases. The CDR3 is 14 amino acids. Germline values: CDR1 GTSNPN, CDR2 SVGIG (reference sequence). Losses at the gene ends were 2 bases for V and 6 bases for J; bases not matched to a gene: 4. Here the CDR3 DNA reads TGTGCCTGGAGTACGCGGACAGGGGATGAAAAACTGTTTTTT. This sequence encodes CAWSTRTGDEKLFF.

This clone was observed once. The CDR3 region has the DNA TGTGCCAGTAGTCCAGGACAGGCCGTGGCTTTCTTT. Its protein is CASSPGQAVAFF. V and J are TRBV19 and TRBJ1-1; 7 bases are shared with TRBD1. Germline CDR1 reads LNHDA; CDR2 reads SQIVND (reference sequence). The V segment lost 5 bases and the J segment 11 bases; nucleotides outside the gene matches: 8. The CDR3 contains 12 residues.

The chain uses TRBV4-1 and TRBJ2-2; tentatively, D is TRBD1 (5 bases). Germline V gives CDR1 MGHRA, CDR2 YSYEKL. V was clipped by 1 base and J by 0 bases, with 9 bases between them. CDR3 length: 16 amino acids. CDR3 nucleotide sequence: TGCGCCAGCAGCCAAGCCAGGGCCCCGAACACCGGGGAGCTGTTTTTT. It codes for CASSQARAPNTGELFF.

The chain is built from TRBV4-2 and TRBJ2-1, with TRBD2 matching 7 bases. CDR3 length: 16 amino acids. Trimming cost V 3 bases and J 0 bases; bases outside gene matches: 5. Germline loops: CDR1 LGHNA, CDR2 YNFKEQ. The CDR3 region has the DNA TGTGCCAGCAGCCACGGAGGGGACTACTCCTACAATGAGCAGTTCTTC. It codes for CASSHGGDYSYNEQFF.

For this clone: Other DNA sequences in this specimen translate into the identical CDR3. The rearrangement uses TRBV5-1 and TRBJ2-7, with 8 bases matching TRBD1. CDR1 is SGHRS and CDR2 is YFSETQ in the germline V gene. V was pared by 4 bases and J by 6 bases, with 12 bases of the junction left unmatched. CDR3 length equals 15 residues. CDR3 coding DNA: TGCGCCAGCAGCCCAGGGGGCGGGGTTTCCGGCGAGCAGTACTTC. Translated: CASSPGGGVSGEQYF.

The rearrangement joins TRBV6-5 to TRBJ1-5; 10 nucleotides match TRBD1. The J segment lost 6 bases and the V segment lost 5 bases, leaving 7 bases of the junction unmatched. The CDR3 length is 15 residues. Looked up from germline, CDR1 is MNHEY and CDR2 is SVGAGI. The CDR3 DNA reads as TGTGCCAGCAGTCAGACAGGGGGCGCGGGTCAGCCCCAGCATTTT. This encodes CASSQTGGAGQPQHF.

Here the CDR3 DNA reads TGCGCCAGCAGCTACGCTGTACAGGGTTCCTACAATGAGCAGTTCTTC. It encodes CASSYAVQGSYNEQFF. The gene calls are TRBV5-1 and TRBJ2-1; D possibly corresponds to TRBD1 (6 bases). Germline V gene data show CDR1 as SGHRS and CDR2 as YFSETQ. The CDR3 totals 16 residues. V lost 3 bases and J lost 1, with 14 bases in between.

The CDR3 is CASKRGGTQPQHF. DNA for the CDR3: TGTGCCAGCAAGCGGGGGGGAACTCAGCCCCAGCATTTT. V and J are TRBV27 and TRBJ1-5; TRBD1 might be the D (5 bases). Germline CDR1 and CDR2: MNHEY and SMNVEV (reference sequence). V lost 7 bases and J 6 bases, leaving 13 bases between the germline ends. The CDR3 is made up of 13 amino acids.

V is TRBV7-2 and J is TRBJ2-7, with 9 bases matching TRBD1. V trimming: 1 base; J trimming: 2 bases; junction bases outside the gene matches: 3. The CDR3 consists of 15 residues. Germline CDR1 and CDR2: SGHTA and FQGNSA. The CDR3 bases are TGTGCCAGCAGCTTAGGAGGGACAGGGACCTACGAGCAGTACTTC. This codes for CASSLGGTGTYEQYF.

This clone was seen a few times. V and J are TRBV30 and TRBJ1-4, with D unresolved. The CDR3 runs 14 residues. CDR1 is GTSNPN and CDR2 is SVGIG in the germline V gene (reference sequence). CDR3 in amino acids: CASESGGVGEKLFF. CDR3 in DNA: TGTGCTTCGGAGTCCGGCGGGGTGGGTGAAAAACTGTTTTTT.

The genes are TRBV19 and TRBJ2-3, with 8 bases aligning to TRBD2. Germline CDR1 reads LNHDA; CDR2 reads SQIVND (reference sequence). Unmatched junction bases numbered 5, after V lost 3 bases and J lost 0 bases. The CDR3 extends over 16 amino acids. In DNA form, the CDR3 reads TGTGCCAGTAGTATCAAACTAGCGGCCAGCACAGATACGCAGTATTTT. This gives the protein CASSIKLAASTDTQYF.

This clone has just a few counts. The V call is TRBV5-4, the J call TRBJ2-1; 7 bases align to TRBD2. The germline V gene encodes CDR1 SGHNT and CDR2 YYREEE (reference sequence). V shed 4 bases, J shed 0 bases, and the junction held 4 bases outside the gene matches. The CDR3 length is 15 residues. This chain's CDR3 is CASSPLADSYNEQFF. In DNA, the CDR3 is TGTGCCAGCAGCCCTCTAGCGGACTCCTACAATGAGCAGTTCTTC.

This clone was counted between two and nine times. The rearrangement joins TRBV7-3 to TRBJ2-1, with D maybe TRBD2 (6 bases). Trimming removed 1 base from V and 10 bases from J, with 14 bases in between. The CDR3 is made up of 14 amino acids. Per germline, CDR1 SGHTA and CDR2 FQGTGA. The CDR3 bases are TGTGCCAGCAGCTTAAACTCCCCCACTAGCGAGCAGTTCTTC. Residues: CASSLNSPTSEQFF.

This chain joins TRBV21-1 and TRBJ2-7; the table's D call, TRBD1, has no DNA check behind it. TRBV21-1 is a documented pseudogene. This CDR3 spans 11 amino acids. In DNA form, the CDR3 reads TGTGCCAGCAGCGGCCGGGACAGGGGATACTTC. This gives the protein CASSGRDRGYF.

Here the CDR3 DNA reads TGTGCCAGCAGTTTATGGGGACTAGCGGGAGCCCATTTAGCCAAAAACATTCAGTACTTC. Translating it yields CASSLWGLAGAHLAKNIQYF. V is TRBV28 and J is TRBJ2-4, with 14 bases fitting TRBD2. The CDR3 sequence is 20 residues long. V lost 0 bases and J lost 0; bases outside the gene matches: 7. Germline V gene sequence: CDR1 MDHEN, CDR2 SYDVKM.

The chain carries TRBV30 and TRBJ1-5; maybe TRBD1 (5 bases). With 2 bases removed from V and 7 bases from J, the gap between germline ends came to 18 bases. CDR3 size: 15 residues. Germline lookup yields CDR1 GTSNPN and CDR2 SVGIG (reference sequence). The chain's CDR3 is CAWSTPGLGGQPQHF. The CDR3 nucleotides are TGTGCCTGGAGTACACCAGGGTTAGGCGGACAGCCCCAGCATTTT. Full variable domain (remainder filled in from reference TRBV30 and TRBJ1-5): SQTIHQWPATLVQPVGSPLSLECTVEGTSNPNLYWYRQAAGRGLQLLFYSVGIGQISSEVPQNLSASRPQDRQFILSSKKLLLSDSGFYLCAWSTPGLGGQPQHFGDGTRLSIL.

This clone appeared once. The CDR3 loop is CASSLQSGVTGELFF. As DNA, the CDR3 is TGCGCCAGCAGCCTACAATCGGGGGTGACCGGGGAGCTGTTTTTT. The chain links TRBV5-1 to TRBJ2-2; perhaps TRBD2 as D (6 bases). The V and J ends lost 4 bases and 5 bases respectively, with 15 bases between them. The CDR3 totals 15 residues. The germline gives CDR1 SGHRS, CDR2 YFSETQ.

The chain carries TRBV18 and TRBJ1-5; a weak D match, TRBD1 (5 bases). The V end was cut by 4 bases, the J end by 0 bases, with 10 bases between. The CDR3 spans 15 residues. Germline V gene data show CDR1 as KGHSH and CDR2 as LQKENI. The CDR3 sequence is CASSRYRYSNQPQHF. The DNA for the CDR3 is TGTGCCAGCTCACGTTACAGGTATAGCAATCAGCCCCAGCATTTT.

The V call is TRBV28, the J call TRBJ2-3, with D perhaps TRBD1 (5 bases). Germline CDR1 MDHEN, CDR2 SYDVKM. The CDR3 has 13 residues. Trimming cost V 3 bases and J 4 bases, with 8 bases left between them. This CDR3 reads CASSLQGPDTQYF. CDR3 DNA sequence: TGTGCCAGCAGTTTGCAGGGTCCAGATACGCAGTATTTT. Based on the CDR3 plus reference TRBV28 and TRBJ2-3, the full variable domain is DVKVTQSSRYLVKRTGEKVFLECVQDMDHENMFWYRQDPGLGLRLIYFSYDVKMKEKGDIPEGYSVSREKKERFSLILESASTNQTSMYLCASSLQGPDTQYFGPGTRLTVL.

The chain is built from TRBV2 and TRBJ2-3, with D possibly matching TRBD2 (5 bases). The V gene's germline CDR1 is SNHLY and CDR2 FYNNEI. This CDR3 comprises 15 residues. V lost 3 bases, J lost 1 base, and 11 bases lay in between. The chain's CDR3 is CASSDSRGGTDTQYF. The DNA of the CDR3 is TGTGCCAGCAGTGACAGTCGGGGAGGCACAGATACGCAGTATTTT.

The rearrangement links TRBV10-1 to TRBJ2-1, with D possibly TRBD2 on 6 matching bases. The V end was cut by 4 bases, the J end by 9 bases, with 16 bases between. The CDR3 covers 14 residues. CDR1 and CDR2 (germline): WNHNN, SYGVQD (reference sequence). The CDR3 sequence: CASSGGGIVTEQFF. The CDR3 DNA is TGCGCCAGCAGTGGCGGCGGGATCGTTACTGAGCAGTTCTTC.